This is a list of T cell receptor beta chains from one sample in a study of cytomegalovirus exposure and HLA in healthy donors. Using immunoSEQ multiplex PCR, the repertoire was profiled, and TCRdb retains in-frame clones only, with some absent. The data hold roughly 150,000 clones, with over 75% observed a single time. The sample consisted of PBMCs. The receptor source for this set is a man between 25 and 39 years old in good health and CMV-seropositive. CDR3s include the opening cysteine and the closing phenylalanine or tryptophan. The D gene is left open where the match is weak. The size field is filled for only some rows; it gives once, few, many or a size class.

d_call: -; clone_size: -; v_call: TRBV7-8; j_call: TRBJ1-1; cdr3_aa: CASSLMGGNTEAFF; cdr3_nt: TGTGCCAGCAGCTTAATGGGGGGGAACACTGAAGCTTTCTTT
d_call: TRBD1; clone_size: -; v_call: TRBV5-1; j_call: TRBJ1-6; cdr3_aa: CASRTGSPGSPLHF; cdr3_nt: TGCGCCAGCCGGACAGGGTCCCCTGGGTCACCCCTCCACTTT
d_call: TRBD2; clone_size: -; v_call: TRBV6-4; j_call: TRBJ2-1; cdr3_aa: CASSEGSAGGPGEQFF; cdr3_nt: TGTGCCAGCAGTGAAGGGTCGGCGGGAGGGCCGGGTGAGCAGTTCTTC
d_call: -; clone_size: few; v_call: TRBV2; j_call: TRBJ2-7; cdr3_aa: CASSEKGLSSNEQYF; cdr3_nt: TGTGCCAGCAGCGAAAAGGGACTTTCAAGTAACGAGCAGTACTTC
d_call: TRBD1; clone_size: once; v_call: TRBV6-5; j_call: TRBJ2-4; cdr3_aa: CASSYSAGGDIQYF; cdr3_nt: TGTGCCAGCAGTTACTCGGCAGGGGGTGACATTCAGTACTTC
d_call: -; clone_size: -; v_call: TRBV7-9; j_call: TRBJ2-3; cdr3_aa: CASRTGSPSTDTQYF; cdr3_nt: TGTGCCAGCAGAACCGGGAGCCCAAGCACAGATACGCAGTATTTT
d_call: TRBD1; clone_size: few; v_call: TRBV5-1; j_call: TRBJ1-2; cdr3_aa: CASSSGQGNYGYTF; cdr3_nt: TGCGCCAGCAGCTCCGGACAGGGGAACTATGGCTACACCTTC
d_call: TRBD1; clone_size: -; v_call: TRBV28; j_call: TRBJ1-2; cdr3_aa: CASRAGQAHYGYTF; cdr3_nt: TGTGCCAGCAGGGCCGGACAGGCCCACTATGGCTACACCTTC
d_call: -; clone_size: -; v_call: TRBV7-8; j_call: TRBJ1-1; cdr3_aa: CASILGEVNTEAFF; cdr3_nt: TGTGCCAGCATCCTGGGGGAGGTGAACACTGAAGCTTTCTTT
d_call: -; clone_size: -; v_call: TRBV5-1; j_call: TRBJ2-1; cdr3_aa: CASSLGAGEYNEQFF; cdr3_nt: TGCGCCAGCAGCTTAGGGGCAGGGGAATACAATGAGCAGTTCTTC
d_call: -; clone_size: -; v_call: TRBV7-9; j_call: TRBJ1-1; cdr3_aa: CASSFSDTEAFF; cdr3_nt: TGTGCCAGCAGCTTCTCGGACACTGAAGCTTTCTTT
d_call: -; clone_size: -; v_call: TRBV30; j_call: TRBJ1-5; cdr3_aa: CAWSGRGAYQPQHF; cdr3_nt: TGTGCCTGGAGTGGGCGGGGGGCTTATCAGCCCCAGCATTTT
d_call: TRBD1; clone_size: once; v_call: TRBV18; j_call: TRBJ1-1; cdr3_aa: CASSRQTGLEAFF; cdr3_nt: TGTGCCAGCTCACGACAGACAGGGCTTGAAGCTTTCTTT
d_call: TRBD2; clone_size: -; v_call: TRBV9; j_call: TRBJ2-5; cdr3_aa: CASSAGLAVTGFGTQYF; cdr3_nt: TGTGCCAGCAGCGCGGGACTAGCGGTGACCGGGTTCGGGACCCAGTACTTC
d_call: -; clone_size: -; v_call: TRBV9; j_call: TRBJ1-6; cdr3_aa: CASSVSGPPSPLHF; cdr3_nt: TGTGCCAGCAGCGTCTCGGGTCCCCCTTCACCCCTCCACTTT
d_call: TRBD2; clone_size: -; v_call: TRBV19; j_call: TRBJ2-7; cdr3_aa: CASSIASGESYEQYF; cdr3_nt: TGTGCCAGTAGTATAGCCAGCGGGGAATCCTACGAGCAGTACTTC
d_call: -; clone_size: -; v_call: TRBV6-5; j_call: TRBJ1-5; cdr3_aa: CASSRGDSNQPQHF; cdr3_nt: TGTGCCAGCAGCCGGGGAGATAGCAATCAGCCCCAGCATTTT
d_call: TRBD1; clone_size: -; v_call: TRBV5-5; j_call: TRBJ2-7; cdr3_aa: CASSLTGTGSYEQYF; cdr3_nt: TGTGCCAGCAGCCTAACCGGGACAGGGTCGTACGAGCAGTACTTC
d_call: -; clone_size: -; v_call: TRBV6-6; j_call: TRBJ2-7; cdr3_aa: CASSYGPGHQKYEQYF; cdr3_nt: TGTGCCAGCAGTTACGGGCCAGGCCACCAAAAGTACGAGCAGTACTTC
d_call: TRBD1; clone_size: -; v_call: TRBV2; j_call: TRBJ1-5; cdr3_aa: CASSPVRIGTGDQPQHF; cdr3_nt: TGTGCCAGCTCCCCGGTAAGGATCGGGACAGGGGATCAGCCCCAGCATTTT
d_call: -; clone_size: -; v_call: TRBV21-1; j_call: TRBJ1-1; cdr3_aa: CASSNALLGVNTEAFF; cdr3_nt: TGTGCCAGCAGCAATGCGTTGCTAGGGGTGAACACTGAAGCTTTCTTT
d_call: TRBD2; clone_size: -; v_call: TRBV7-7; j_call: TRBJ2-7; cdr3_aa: CASSLASGGNYEQYF; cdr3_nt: TGTGCCAGCAGCTTAGCTTCGGGGGGGAATTACGAGCAGTACTTC
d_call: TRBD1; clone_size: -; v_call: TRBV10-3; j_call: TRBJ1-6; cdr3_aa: CAIKGGTGINSPLHF; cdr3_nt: TGTGCCATCAAAGGTGGGACAGGGATTAATTCACCCCTCCACTTC
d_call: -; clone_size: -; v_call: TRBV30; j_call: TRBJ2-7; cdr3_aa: CAWKARGSSYEQYF; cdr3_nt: TGTGCCTGGAAGGCCCGGGGGTCCTCCTACGAGCAGTACTTC
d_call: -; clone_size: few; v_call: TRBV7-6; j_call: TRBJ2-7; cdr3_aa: CASSLDWYEQYF; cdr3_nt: TGTGCCAGCAGCTTAGACTGGTACGAGCAGTACTTC
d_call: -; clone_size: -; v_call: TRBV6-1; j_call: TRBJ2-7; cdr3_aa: CASSEVTGFYEQYF; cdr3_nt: TGTGCCAGCAGTGAAGTTACAGGGTTCTACGAGCAGTACTTC
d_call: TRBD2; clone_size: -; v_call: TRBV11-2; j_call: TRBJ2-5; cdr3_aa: CASSLGVTSGGAYETQYF; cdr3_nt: TGTGCCAGCAGCTTAGGTGTGACTAGCGGGGGGGCTTATGAGACCCAGTACTTC
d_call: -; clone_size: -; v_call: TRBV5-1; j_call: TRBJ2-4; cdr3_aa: CASSLDRQGQNIQYF; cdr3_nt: TGCGCCAGCAGCTTGGATAGGCAGGGGCAAAACATTCAGTACTTC
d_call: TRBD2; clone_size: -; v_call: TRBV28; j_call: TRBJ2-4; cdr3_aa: CASSFGLAAKNIQYF; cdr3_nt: TGTGCCAGCAGTTTCGGACTAGCGGCCAAAAACATTCAGTACTTC